This T cell receptor beta chain originates from a study of blood T cell repertoires in COVID-19. Study-level information: Material from acute and convalescent COVID-19 was sourced from the United States, Italy and Spain. The cDNA or gDNA used as material had been derived from T cells, B-cell-depleted T cells, or PBMCs.

The CDR3 has 15 amino acids. Germline CDR1 is LGHDT and CDR2 is YNNKEL (reference sequence). Unmatched junction bases numbered 4, after V lost 5 bases and J lost 1 base. Per the original methods: Amplified reference gene primers provided the basis for estimating nucleated cell counts. Method: immunoSEQ multiplex PCR; TCRdb's copy keeps in-frame clones and lacks some. V, J and clone size were drawn from that table, and D and trimming were deduced from the DNA. Among 56,000 or so clones, approximately 92% were seen once, and the ten largest hold 5.5% to 8%. The chain uses TRBV3-1 (or the pseudogene TRBV3-2) and TRBJ1-4; 7 bases fit TRBD1. The material sequenced was peripheral blood. The TCR comes from a man aged 45 to 65 with active COVID-19. The CDR3 DNA is TGTGCCAGCAGCTTTAGGGACAGAACTAATGAAAAACTGTTTTTT. Residues: CASSFRDRTNEKLFF.